What follows is one T cell receptor (beta chain) and its context. Its antigen remains unidentified. Thawed PBMCs were FACS-sorted into unstimulated CD4+CD25+CD127- regulatory T cells, CD4+CD25- non-regulatory cells, CD4 and CD8 cells. Using immunoSEQ multiplex PCR, the repertoire was profiled, and TCRdb retains in-frame clones only, with some absent. The data contain about 240,000 clones, about 86% of them singletons. The data belong to a study of Tregs in tolerant kidney transplant recipients. General observations from the study: No direct test of biological reproducibility was done here. The small number of patients limits these findings pending further validation.

The material sequenced was CD4+ T cells from blood. This receptor was obtained from a human donor in good health.

The CDR3 region has the DNA TGCGCCAGCACCCTTCTCCAGGGCGGGGAATCACCCCTCCACTTT. Its protein is CASTLLQGGESPLHF. The chain carries TRBV5-1 and TRBJ1-6, with D possibly TRBD1 on 5 matching bases. Trimming removed 6 bases at V and 10 bases at J, with 20 bases between. Germline assignment: CDR1 SGHRS and CDR2 YFSETQ. The CDR3 length is 15 residues.